The present T cell receptor beta chain was sequenced within a study of OX40 agonist ivuxolimab in advanced cancers. The CDR3 loop spans 16 amino acids. CDR1 LGHNA and CDR2 YNFKEQ come from the germline V gene. Trimming cost V 1 base and J 0 bases, with 10 bases left between them. Sequenced by immunoSEQ multiplex PCR; TCRdb stores in-frame clones only, minus some. Counted here are fewer than 85,000 clones, 75% to 90% occurring once; the ten biggest clones make up approximately 0.85%. This TCR derives from an adult with an advanced solid tumor such as melanoma, head and neck, liver or kidney cancer. The rearrangement uses TRBV4-2 and TRBJ1-3; D unclear. This specimen consisted of CD4+ or CD8+ T cells sorted from blood, obtained in a trial of the OX40 agonist ivuxolimab. The CDR3 loop reads CASSQGEGISGNTIYF. CDR3 DNA: TGTGCCAGCAGCCAAGGGGAGGGTATCTCTGGAAACACCATATATTTT.